This T cell receptor (beta chain) comes out of a study of blood T cell repertoires in COVID-19. Study-wide background: Nucleic acid was either cDNA or gDNA, and it came from T cells, B-cell-depleted T cells, or PBMCs.

Per the authors' pipeline: Estimates of nucleated cell counts were drawn from the amplification of reference gene primers. Only in-frame clones appear in the TCRdb table, and some are missing; sequencing was by immunoSEQ multiplex PCR. The V and J calls and clone size come from that table; D and trimming were worked out from the DNA. The sample consists of 150,000 to 200,000 clones, about 80% of them appearing once. J lost 4 bases, V lost 6 bases, and 10 bases had no gene match. Per germline, CDR1 MNHEY and CDR2 SVGAGI. CDR3 length: 15 amino acids. Individuals aged roughly 18 to 90 years were recruited from fewer than 25 US areas. Allocation to cohorts depended on clinical history reported by the participants.

This TCR derives from a man in his fifties or sixties who had recovered from COVID-19. This chain connects TRBV6-5 to TRBJ2-3, with TRBD2 matching over 7 bases. Sequencing input: PBMCs or T cells enriched from blood (not recorded which). Here the CDR3 reads CASRDGTNFADTQYF. The CDR3 nucleotides read TGTGCCAGCAGGGACGGGACTAATTTTGCAGATACGCAGTATTTT.